Following are 10 T cell receptor beta chains from one sample sequenced in a study of blood T cell repertoires in COVID-19. Method: immunoSEQ multiplex PCR; TCRdb's copy keeps in-frame clones and lacks some. The sample lists 200,000 to 250,000 clones; 92% were seen once. The sequenced material came from peripheral blood. These receptors came from a man in his sixties with COVID-19, enrolled during active disease.

The V gene is TRBV19, the J gene TRBJ2-2; no firm D call. The V end was cut by 7 bases, the J end by 0 bases, with 15 bases between. Germline CDR1 LNHDA, CDR2 SQIVND (reference sequence). The CDR3 spans 16 residues. CDR3 loop: CASNPDFNTNTGELFF. The CDR3 DNA is TGTGCCAGTAACCCCGACTTCAACACGAACACCGGGGAGCTGTTTTTT.

This clone has just one count. This rearrangement joins TRBV3-1 (or the pseudogene TRBV3-2) to TRBJ2-3, with 11 bases identical to TRBD2. The germline V gene has CDR1 LGHDT and CDR2 YNNKEL (reference sequence). The V and J ends lost 8 bases and 8 bases, in that order; junction bases with no gene match: 9. This CDR3 comprises 14 residues. This CDR3 is CASLSGGALGTQYF. The CDR3 DNA is TGTGCCAGCCTTAGCGGGGGGGCACTTGGTACGCAGTATTTT.

CDR3 DNA sequence: TGTGCCAGCAGCCGAACTAGCGGCGGCACAGATACGCAGTATTTT. Amino acid sequence: CASSRTSGGTDTQYF. The chain is built from TRBV14 and TRBJ2-3, with 8 bases that match TRBD2. V shed 4 bases and J 1 base; nucleotides not matched to a gene: 4. The CDR3 sequence is 15 residues long. Per the germline V gene, CDR1 is SGHDN and CDR2 is FVKESK.

The rearrangement links TRBV7-9 to TRBJ2-2; no clear D. The CDR3 loop spans 15 amino acids. Germline lookup yields CDR1 SEHNR and CDR2 FQNEAQ (reference sequence). V was clipped by 1 base and J by 6 bases, with 12 bases between them. The CDR3 nucleotides are TGTGCCAGCAGCTTAGTTGCTAGGATGGCCGGGGAGCTGTTTTTT. Its protein product is CASSLVARMAGELFF.

The chain joins TRBV18 to TRBJ1-2; D unclear. V shed 5 bases and J shed 8 bases, with 24 bases lying between them. This CDR3 has 16 amino acids. In germline, CDR1 is KGHSH, CDR2 LQKENI. The CDR3 DNA follows: TGTGCCAGCTCAACCACCGGGGAAGGCGGCGTAGGAGGCTACACCTTC. Amino acids: CASSTTGEGGVGGYTF.

CDR3 in DNA: TGTGCCAGCAGGGCTCGGGAGCTGGGAAACACCATATATTTT. It is translated as CASRARELGNTIYF. This chain uses TRBV2 with TRBJ1-3, with D unclear. Germline CDR1 SNHLY, CDR2 FYNNEI. The CDR3 is made up of 14 amino acids. The ends were cut back, 6 bases at V and 4 bases at J, with 13 bases in the middle.

The CDR3 nucleotides read TGTGCCAGCAGCCAAGCCGGGACAGGAGCCACCGGGGAGCTGTTTTTT. The encoded protein is CASSQAGTGATGELFF. The chain joins TRBV14 to TRBJ2-2; 8 bases align to TRBD1. CDR3 length: 16 residues. The germline gives CDR1 SGHDN, CDR2 FVKESK. V lost 1 base to trimming and J lost 4 bases; unmatched junction nucleotides: 5.

The chain carries TRBV27 and TRBJ2-3; 11 bases map to TRBD2. V lost 5 bases, J lost 3 bases, and 7 bases stayed unmatched. Germline V gene data show CDR1 as MNHEY and CDR2 as SMNVEV (reference sequence). CDR3 length equals 16 residues. CDR3 sequence reads: CASSPPLAGVTDTQYF. The CDR3 DNA reads TGTGCCAGCAGTCCCCCACTAGCGGGAGTGACAGATACGCAGTATTTT.

The chain carries TRBV4-2 and TRBJ2-1; the match to TRBD2 covers 12 bases. CDR3 length: 20 amino acids. Germline CDR1 is LGHNA and CDR2 is YNFKEQ. V shed 2 bases, J shed 0 bases, and the junction held 11 bases outside the gene matches. CDR3 bases: TGTGCCAGCAGCCAATTCCCCGGGACTAGCGGGTCTAGCTCCTACAATGAGCAGTTCTTC. This sequence encodes CASSQFPGTSGSSSYNEQFF.

This chain uses TRBV19 with TRBJ2-1; no reliable D call. Germline V gives CDR1 LNHDA, CDR2 SQIVND (reference sequence). This CDR3 region has 14 residues. The ends were cut back, 3 bases at V and 7 bases at J, with 13 bases in the middle. The CDR3 bases are TGTGCCAGTAGTATCGACGGTACAGTAAATGAGCAGTTCTTC. Its protein product is CASSIDGTVNEQFF.